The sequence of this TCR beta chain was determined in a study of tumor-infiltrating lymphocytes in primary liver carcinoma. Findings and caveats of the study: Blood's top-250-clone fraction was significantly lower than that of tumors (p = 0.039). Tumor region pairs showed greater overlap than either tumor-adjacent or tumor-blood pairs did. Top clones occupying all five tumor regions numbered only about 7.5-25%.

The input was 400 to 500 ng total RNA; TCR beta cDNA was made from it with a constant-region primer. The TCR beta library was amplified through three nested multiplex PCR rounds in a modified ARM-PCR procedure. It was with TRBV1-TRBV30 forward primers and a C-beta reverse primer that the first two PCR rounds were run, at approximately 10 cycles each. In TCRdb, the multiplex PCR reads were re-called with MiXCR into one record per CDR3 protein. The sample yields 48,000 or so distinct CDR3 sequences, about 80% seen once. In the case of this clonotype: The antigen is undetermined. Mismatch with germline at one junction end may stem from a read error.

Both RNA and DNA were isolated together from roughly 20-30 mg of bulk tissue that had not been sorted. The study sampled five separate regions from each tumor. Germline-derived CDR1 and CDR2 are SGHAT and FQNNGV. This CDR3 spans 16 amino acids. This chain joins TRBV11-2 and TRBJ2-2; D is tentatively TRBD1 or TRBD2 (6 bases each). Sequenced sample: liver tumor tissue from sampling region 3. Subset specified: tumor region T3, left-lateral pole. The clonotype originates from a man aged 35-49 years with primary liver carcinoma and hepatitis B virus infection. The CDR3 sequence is CACSSRQASNIGGLFF. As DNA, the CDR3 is TGTGCCTGCAGCTCCAGACAGGCTTCGAACATCGGGGGGCTGTTTTTT.